The 21 T cell receptor beta chains given below trace back to one sample, sequenced in a study of blood T cells in healthy people across ages. Using a J-beta primer mix together with a sample-barcoded 5' primer, a second PCR was run for roughly 6 to 12 cycles. TCRdb re-called the 5' RACE reads through MiXCR, storing one row per CDR3 protein. The repertoire consists of 600,000 to 850,000 distinct CDR3 sequences, with roughly 45% occurring once and the leading ten covering roughly 19%. Sequences were obtained from blood. Receptors originate from a woman aged 60-75 years in good health.

This chain joins TRBV6-2 or TRBV6-3 and TRBJ1-1; tentatively, D is TRBD1 (5 bases). Germline V CDR1 and CDR2: MNHEY, SVGEGT. CDR3 length: 18 amino acids. V was cut by 6 bases and J by 5 bases, with 28 bases left in between. The CDR3 protein is CASSYGGTPGLWNTEAFF. CDR3 sequence (DNA): TGTGCCAGCAGCTACGGGGGGACGCCAGGGTTATGGAATACTGAAGCTTTCTTT.

V is TRBV29-1 and J is TRBJ2-1; TRBD1 matches 7 bases. CDR1 is SQVTM and CDR2 is ANQGSEA in the germline V gene. This CDR3 comprises 12 residues. V dropped 7 bases and J dropped 10; count of bases not matched to a gene: 10. This CDR3 is CSALTGDVEQFF. The CDR3 nucleotides read TGCAGCGCCCTTACAGGGGATGTCGAGCAGTTCTTC.

This clonotype was recorded many times. The rearrangement uses TRBV7-9 and TRBJ1-2; tentative D call: TRBD1 (6 bases). The V and J ends lost 6 bases and 0 bases respectively, with 14 bases between them. The CDR3 extends over 15 amino acids. Germline V gene lookup returns CDR1 SEHNR and CDR2 FQNEAQ (reference sequence). This CDR3 reads CASSQTGTTNYGYTF. The CDR3 DNA sequence: TGTGCCAGCAGTCAGACCGGGACAACTAACTATGGCTACACCTTC.

This clonotype showed up just a few times. The chain uses TRBV29-1 and TRBJ2-1, with a possible D match to TRBD2 (5 bases). The CDR3 contains 16 residues. Germline V gene data show CDR1 as SQVTM and CDR2 as ANQGSEA. Trimming left V 4 bases short and J 1 base short, with 17 bases between. The CDR3 is CSVVPPGRRSYNEQFF. CDR3 DNA: TGCAGCGTTGTGCCCCCGGGTCGGAGGTCCTACAATGAGCAGTTCTTC.

In this sample, this clonotype turned up a few times. J is TRBJ2-3 and V is TRBV20-1, with TRBD2 matching over 10 bases. With V trimmed by 5 bases and J by 4 bases, 9 bases remained unmatched. The CDR3 sequence is 15 residues long. Germline V gives CDR1 DFQATT, CDR2 SNEGSKA (reference sequence). The CDR3 DNA reads as TGCAGTGCTTTTCGAAGCGGGGGGGCCGCAGATACGCAGTATTTT. This codes for CSAFRSGGAADTQYF.

This clonotype was counted at least ten times. For the CDR3, the DNA is TGTGCCAGCAGCTCAGGGGTGAACACTGAAGCTTTCTTT. It is translated as CASSSGVNTEAFF. This chain connects TRBV7-2 to TRBJ1-1, with D tentatively TRBD1 (6 bases). Germline CDR1 SGHTA, CDR2 FQGNSA. The germline V and J ends were trimmed by 4 bases and 0 bases, with 6 bases remaining between them. The CDR3 consists of 13 residues.

The chain combines TRBV3-1 with TRBJ2-2, with D possibly matching TRBD2 (6 bases). This CDR3 has 17 amino acids. V was pared by 4 bases and J by 3 bases, with 18 bases between. The germline V gene encodes CDR1 LGHDT and CDR2 YNNKEL (reference sequence). The chain's CDR3 is CASSPPWASDYTGELFF. CDR3 DNA sequence: TGTGCCAGCAGCCCCCCCTGGGCTAGCGACTACACCGGGGAGCTGTTTTTT.

This clonotype was counted only a few times. V and J are TRBV7-9 and TRBJ2-4; 9 bases are shared with TRBD1. V shed 5 bases and J 0 bases; nucleotides not matched to a gene: 8. CDR3 size: 17 residues. Germline CDR1 reads SEHNR; CDR2 reads FQNEAQ (reference sequence). The CDR3: CASSLSTGGIAKNIQYF. The DNA for the CDR3 is TGTGCCAGCAGCCTCTCGACAGGGGGTATAGCCAAAAACATTCAGTACTTC.

CDR3 DNA sequence: TGTGCCACCAGTGATTCTCAGGGGTGGGGGGAGACCCAGTACTTC. This codes for CATSDSQGWGETQYF. The chain couples TRBV24-1 to TRBJ2-5, with a possible D match to TRBD1 (6 bases). V lost 2 bases, J lost 5 bases, and 14 bases lay in between. Per the germline V gene, CDR1 is KGHDR and CDR2 is SFDVKD. This CDR3 contains 15 residues.

The sample holds a few counts of this clonotype. The rearrangement joins TRBV7-2 to TRBJ2-7, with 8 positions matching TRBD2. CDR1 is SGHTA, CDR2 FQGNSA, per germline. The CDR3 sequence is 16 residues long. The V and J ends lost 1 base and 7 bases, in that order; junction bases with no gene match: 12. DNA of the CDR3: TGTGCCAGCAGCTTAGAGCGGCCAGCGGGAGAATGGGAGCAGTACTTC. This gives the protein CASSLERPAGEWEQYF.

The rearrangement links TRBV12-3 or TRBV12-4 to TRBJ2-1, with a weak D call TRBD2 (5 bases). Trimming shortened V by 1 base and J by 10 bases, and 17 bases separated the two germline ends. This CDR3 is built from 15 residues. CDR3 sequence reads: CASSLEGPGSDEQFF. CDR3 bases: TGTGCCAGCAGTTTAGAAGGGCCGGGGTCAGACGAGCAGTTCTTC.

This clonotype turned up a few times. V gene TRBV20-1 combines with J gene TRBJ2-1; the match to TRBD2 covers 9 bases. CDR3 length equals 17 residues. J gave up 1 base and V 6 bases, and 13 bases lay outside the gene matches. Germline loops: CDR1 DFQATT, CDR2 SNEGSKA (reference sequence). The CDR3 nucleotides read TGCAGTGCAAGGGGTTTAGCGGGAGATATATCCTACAATGAGCAGTTCTTC. As protein: CSARGLAGDISYNEQFF.

V gene TRBV12-3 or TRBV12-4 combines with J gene TRBJ2-7; D possibly matches TRBD1 or TRBD2 (5 bases each). V gave up 8 bases and J gave up 7 bases, with 21 bases separating them. This CDR3 comprises 14 residues. The CDR3 here is CASALGTLYNEQYF. The DNA for the CDR3 is TGTGCCAGCGCCCTGGGGACCTTGTACAATGAGCAGTACTTC.

V gene TRBV5-1 combines with J gene TRBJ1-1; D is unclear. This CDR3 has 14 residues. V was pared by 4 bases and J by 1 base, with 11 bases between. Germline CDR1 SGHRS, CDR2 YFSETQ. The CDR3 nucleotides are TGCGCCAGCAGCCCGAACTCAGGGAACACTGAAGCTTTCTTT. It encodes CASSPNSGNTEAFF.

Notes on this clonotype: This may be a read error, as it is one base from a much larger clone. The CDR3 region is CSADPGQGYDEQYF. The CDR3 nucleotides are TGCAGTGCTGATCCGGGACAGGGTTACGATGAGCAGTACTTC. This rearrangement joins TRBV20-1 to TRBJ2-5, with 9 nucleotides matching TRBD1. The CDR3 is made up of 14 amino acids. Trimming took 5 bases from V and 11 from J; bases not matched to a gene: 15. Germline V lookup: CDR1 DFQATT, CDR2 SNEGSKA (reference sequence).

V gene TRBV6-1 combines with J gene TRBJ1-4, with D unclear. The germline V and J ends were trimmed by 3 bases and 6 bases, with 11 bases remaining between them. The CDR3 has 14 residues. CDR1 and CDR2 (germline): MNHNS, SASEGT. CDR3 bases: TGTGCCAGCAGTGAGGAGGCGCGGGATGAAAAACTGTTTTTT. This sequence encodes CASSEEARDEKLFF.

This clonotype was counted ten times or more. The chain employs TRBV7-3 and TRBJ2-1; 10 positions agree with TRBD2. The germline gives CDR1 SGHTA, CDR2 FQGTGA. The V gene end was trimmed by 8 bases and the J gene end by 9 bases; junction bases not matched to a gene: 10. The CDR3 totals 14 residues. The CDR3 coding sequence is TGTGCCAGCCGCCCATCTAGCGGGAGCGGTGAGCAGTTCTTC. It is translated as CASRPSSGSGEQFF. The whole variable domain, remainder taken from reference TRBV7-3 and TRBJ2-1, is GAGVSQTPSNKVTEKGKYVELRCDPISGHTALYWYRQSLGQGPEFLIYFQGTGAADDSGLPNDRFFAVRPEGSVSTLKIQRTERGDSAVYLCASRPSSGSGEQFFGPGTRLTVL.

This chain uses TRBV5-6 with TRBJ2-1; D tentatively fits TRBD1 or TRBD2 (5 bases each). V dropped 0 bases and J dropped 6 bases, with 13 bases sitting between them. The germline V gene encodes CDR1 SGHDT and CDR2 YYEEEE. The CDR3 totals 15 residues. The chain's CDR3 is CASSLAYGALNEQFF. The CDR3 DNA follows: TGTGCCAGCAGCTTGGCCTACGGGGCCCTCAATGAGCAGTTCTTC.

About this clonotype: This clone may be a read error of a much larger clone one base away. The chain joins TRBV29-1 to TRBJ2-7; D tentatively reads TRBD1 or TRBD2 (6 bases each). Germline V gene data show CDR1 as SQVTM and CDR2 as ANQGSEA. The CDR3 spans 14 residues. This CDR3 reads CGAEGRGESYEQYF. The CDR3 bases are TGCGGCGCCGAAGGAAGGGGGGAGTCCTACGAGCAGTACTTC.

The CDR3 nucleotides read TGTGCCAGCTCACCTCGAGGACTAGCGGGAAGCCTTCTCAATGAGCAGTTCTTC. Amino acid sequence: CASSPRGLAGSLLNEQFF. This chain uses TRBV18 with TRBJ2-1, with TRBD2 matching 12 bases. The CDR3 spans 18 residues. With V trimmed by 3 bases and J by 6 bases, 12 bases remained unmatched. Germline CDR1 is KGHSH and CDR2 is LQKENI.

With regard to this clonotype: An end of the junction differs from the germline gene, which may be a read error. V gene TRBV6-5 combines with J gene TRBJ1-2; no reliable D call. The CDR3 extends over 14 amino acids. Germline lookup yields CDR1 MNHEY and CDR2 SVGAGI. The CDR3 is CASSLTGYNCGYTF. The CDR3 DNA sequence: TGTGCCAGCAGCCTAACGGGTTATAACTGTGGCTACACCTTC.